Shown below are 11 T cell receptor beta chains from a single sample sequenced in a study of shared clonotypes between healthy human individuals. Profiled with immunoSEQ multiplex PCR; TCRdb holds only in-frame clones, not every one. The table has about 2.3 million clones, roughly 93% seen once. Sequenced material: naive CD4+ T cells from PBMCs. The subset denotes: CD45RA+ positively selected. The receptors shown here come from a man between 18 and 29 years old in good health. Some clones in this sample may be carry-over from other donors' samples.

The chain recombines TRBV15 with TRBJ2-5, with TRBD1 matching 7 bases. Germline V gene data show CDR1 as LNHNV and CDR2 as YYDKDF (reference sequence). The V and J ends lost 6 bases and 5 bases, in that order; junction bases with no gene match: 9. CDR3 size: 14 residues. As DNA, the CDR3 is TGTGCCACCAGAGGGGGCCAGTTTAGGGAGACCCAGTACTTC. Its translation is CATRGGQFRETQYF.

The chain links TRBV9 to TRBJ1-4; 7 positions agree with TRBD1. The germline CDR1 and CDR2 sequences are SGDLS and YYNGEE. The trim removed 4 bases at V and 3 bases at J, leaving 3 bases unmatched. The CDR3 is 14 residues long. The CDR3 DNA follows: TGTGCCAGCAGCCCCGGGACAGCTAATGAAAAACTGTTTTTT. Its protein is CASSPGTANEKLFF.

This rearrangement joins TRBV9 to TRBJ1-2; D is undetermined. V lost 0 bases to trimming and J lost 8 bases, with 17 bases between them. The CDR3 sequence is 15 residues long. Germline CDR1 is SGDLS and CDR2 is YYNGEE. The CDR3 here is CASSVEGSSAPGYTF. DNA for the CDR3: TGTGCCAGCAGCGTAGAAGGGTCCTCGGCCCCCGGCTACACCTTC.

The chain combines TRBV5-6 with TRBJ1-2; TRBD1 is a possible D gene (6 bases). CDR3 size: 12 residues. Germline-derived CDR1 and CDR2 are SGHDT and YYEEEE. Trimming took off 5 bases at V and 8 bases at J, with 13 bases between the two ends. Here the CDR3 DNA reads TGTGCCAGCAGTTTATTACAGGGAGGCTACACCTTC. Its translation is CASSLLQGGYTF.

The rearrangement joins TRBV7-8 to TRBJ2-5; 9 positions match TRBD1. Germline CDR1 SGHVS, CDR2 FQNEAQ. The CDR3 is 15 amino acids. J gave up 7 bases and V 2 bases, and 8 bases lay outside the gene matches. The DNA for the CDR3 is TGTGCCAGCAGCTTACAAACAGGGGGCTTAGGGACCCAGTACTTC. This gives the protein CASSLQTGGLGTQYF.

The chain is built from TRBV18 and TRBJ1-4; tentative D call: TRBD1 (5 bases). Trimming removed 0 bases from V and 7 bases from J, with 12 bases in between. Germline assignment: CDR1 KGHSH and CDR2 LQKENI. The CDR3 is 15 residues long. The CDR3 protein is CASSPPGTTAEKLFF. CDR3 DNA: TGTGCCAGCTCACCACCCGGGACGACGGCTGAAAAACTGTTTTTT.

Points on this clone: Other DNA sequences of this sample code for an identical CDR3. The chain is built from TRBV2 and TRBJ1-4; D ambiguous. Trimming left V 4 bases short and J 5 bases short, with 8 bases between. This CDR3 region has 13 residues. Looked up from germline, CDR1 is SNHLY and CDR2 is FYNNEI. CDR3 protein: CASSGPENEKLFF. The CDR3 DNA reads TGTGCCAGCAGTGGGCCCGAAAATGAAAAACTGTTTTTT.

This clone came up once. V usage is TRBV19 and J usage is TRBJ1-3; TRBD1 is a possible D gene (5 bases). The germline gives CDR1 LNHDA, CDR2 SQIVND (reference sequence). V shed 4 bases and J shed 1 base, with 8 bases lying between them. The CDR3 totals 14 residues. The CDR3 DNA sequence: TGTGCCAGTAGTACGACAGTATCTGGAAACACCATATATTTT. This translates into CASSTTVSGNTIYF. Drawing the rest from reference TRBV19 and TRBJ1-3, the complete variable domain is DGGITQSPKYLFRKEGQNVTLSCEQNLNHDAMYWYRQDPGQGLRLIYYSQIVNDFQKGDIAEGYSVSREKKESFPLTVTSAQKNPTAFYLCASSTTVSGNTIYFGEGSWLTVV.

The rearrangement uses TRBV28 and TRBJ2-1; 8 bases align to TRBD2. The V segment lost 10 bases and the J segment 4 bases; nucleotides outside the gene matches: 6. The CDR3 runs to 13 residues. Germline V lookup: CDR1 MDHEN, CDR2 SYDVKM. CDR3 protein: CATGAGGYNEQFF. Here the CDR3 DNA reads TGTGCCACCGGGGCGGGAGGATACAATGAGCAGTTCTTC.

This clone was picked up a small number of times. The same CDR3 also results from other DNA sequences found in this sample. The rearrangement links TRBV7-2 to TRBJ1-5; D may be TRBD1 (5 bases). CDR1 and CDR2 from the germline V gene are SGHTA and FQGNSA. The V and J ends lost 1 base and 2 bases respectively, with 6 bases between them. CDR3 length equals 14 residues. This chain's CDR3 is CASSLEGGNQPQHF. As DNA, the CDR3 is TGTGCCAGCAGCTTAGAAGGGGGCAATCAGCCCCAGCATTTT.

This clone was recorded a few times. The V gene is TRBV5-4, the J gene TRBJ1-3; the match to TRBD1 covers 11 bases. V lost 4 bases to trimming and J lost 2 bases; unmatched junction nucleotides: 5. Germline values: CDR1 SGHNT, CDR2 YYREEE (reference sequence). This CDR3 has 16 amino acids. The CDR3 DNA follows: TGTGCCAGCAGCCTAGGACAGGGGGCGCCTGGAAACACCATATATTTT. Its protein product is CASSLGQGAPGNTIYF.